The present TCR beta chain was sequenced within a study of cytomegalovirus exposure and HLA in healthy donors (dated by TCRdb to about 2017). Background on the whole study: An earlier analysis of approximately 550 of the donors reported roughly 270 Gb of sequence data and roughly 100 million unique TCR beta sequences from 150 million to 200 million T cells. An early release covering about 600 HLA-typed donors comprised 250 to 350 gigabases of sequencing data and roughly 85 million unique TCR sequences. Among the 398 genotyped donors, around 81% belonged to the genetic ancestry cluster associated with self-reported Caucasian donors. The study aimed to test whether signatures of past pathogen exposure could be identified by cataloging public T cell receptors. The study profiled the T cell repertoires of hundreds of subjects by immunosequencing and related them to cytomegalovirus serostatus. A separate validation cohort of 100 to 150 different subjects was used in addition to the approximately 670-subject first cohort. High-throughput TCR immunosequencing, statistical association of individual TCRs with disease status, and machine learning were combined to predict cytomegalovirus infection status. A later analysis re-analyzed previously published TCR beta repertoires from approximately 700 donors and added high-resolution HLA genotyping to study TCR occurrence patterns. In the later analysis, no new phenotypic data were used to find candidate immune exposures; instead, reliance was placed on TCR beta sequences and their occurrence across donors. An earlier analysis of several hundred of the donors applied high-throughput TCR beta sequencing to assess whether each TCR beta V gene segment acted as functional or pseudogenic. Donor age, sex, ethnicity and CMV serostatus were compiled together with the repertoire data. Genome-wide SNP genotypes for about 55% of the 666 donors were used in a later genetic analysis, which treated that subset as a discovery cohort. All discovery cohort repertoires had been generated on a single sequencing platform. Both class I and class II loci were covered by HLA typing, at four-digit resolution. The number of donors typed differed by locus, with about 629-630 for A, B, C, DRB1 and DQB1, roughly 550 for DQA1, about 610 for DPA1, and roughly 450 for DPB1. A handful of DR-DQ haplotypes were treated as single units for association and clustering because of strong linkage in the cohort. On average, around 230,000 unique TCR beta nucleotide sequences were sequenced per donor among about 400 genotyped donors of the cohort, with roughly 18% of those sequences being non-productive.

From the cysteine up to the phenylalanine, the CDR3 has a length of 15 residues. CDR3 DNA is the only sequence kept; it has 45 bases, read in frame from the first base. CDR1 LNHDA and CDR2 SQIVND were looked up in the germline V gene (reference sequence). The germline V end is reduced by 4 bases and the J end by 6 bases; junction bases left unmatched: 9. In total, more than 500 healthy bone marrow donors made up the cohort. At the time of sampling, every cohort member was nominally healthy, though immune exposures that went unrecorded were likely present. The donor was CMV seronegative and was included in the group of over 300 seronegative cohort members. A peripheral blood sample was collected from each donor, and TCR beta sequencing was performed on peripheral blood mononuclear cells. The Qiagen DNeasy Blood Extraction Kit was used to extract genomic DNA from the blood cell samples. Here is what the overall study found, with its caveats: The 87-base-pair reads could not distinguish some IMGT-functional V segments, including TRBV6-2 and TRBV6-3, so those segments were excluded. Strong co-occurrence of HLA alleles, especially DR and DQ, made assigning TCR associations to individual alleles difficult. In vitro tests confirmed that three of the cytomegalovirus-associated TCR beta chains recognize cytomegalovirus antigens. Compared with the roughly 700-donor mean, donors in an Asian-associated ancestry cluster had fewer N-insertions in productive TCRs, according to a later genetic analysis. In both the original and validation cohorts, the classifier was reported to diagnose cytomegalovirus status with high specificity and sensitivity. This cohort had only TCR beta chains sequenced, and the lack of alpha or paired-chain data limited which features could be detected. A further reported finding was that TCR beta sequences accurately predicted the HLA-A and HLA-B alleles for most subjects in the first cohort. Because counts were too low, seventeen rarely observed V segments, including chromosome 9 orphons, were excluded from the earlier analysis of 587 of the donors. Correlated functional status among segregating V segments might be attributable to linkage disequilibrium, but an unknown experimental factor could not be ruled out. According to the authors, the approach could potentially be generalized to other disease states and immunological phenotypes. Presence/absence analyses assumed roughly uniform sequencing depth across donors, an assumption that may not hold. A later analysis found that most CMV-associated TCR beta chains appeared HLA-restricted, with HLA associations seemingly driven largely by CMV exposure. CMV serostatus was the only immune exposure information available for the cohort. According to a later analysis, TCR association rates differed among HLA loci, with DRB1 alleles showing the most associated TCRs and HLA-C alleles showing the fewest. In an earlier analysis of approximately 600 of the donors, most TCR beta V segments were observed in productive rearrangements about 90% or about 30% of the time, broadly matching IMGT annotations. A group of highly shared sequence variants was considered likely to be a technical artifact of the sequencing pipeline. Specific HLA alleles were associated with 15,000 to 20,000 TCR beta sequences at a false discovery rate of 0.05 in a later analysis. Most TCR sequences were seen in very few donors, while some public TCRs were found in many individuals. V-gene and J-gene trimming of TCR beta chains was associated with a missense DCLRE1C variant in a later genetic analysis, and the association was replicated in an independent cohort. Compared with equally common non-associated chains, HLA-associated TCR beta chains in a later analysis were more clonally expanded and had lower generation probabilities. Because HLA typing was unavailable for some donors at each locus, only the typed subset was used in association tests. A later analysis reported that several top co-occurrence clusters appeared linked to parvovirus B19, influenza, CMV and Epstein-Barr virus. A total of roughly 160 TCR beta chains were listed by the study as associated with cytomegalovirus.

Comment on this clone: Its specific antigen is unknown. It has no much larger one-base neighbor in the sample; base qualities were not kept.

The library was built by means of the immunoSEQ multiplex PCR assay. For the multiplex PCR, a mixture combining 60 forward primers for TCR Vbeta segments and 13 reverse primers for TCR Jbeta segments was used. Amplification of the CDR3 region of rearranged TCR beta genes was performed with a multiplex PCR assay on genomic DNA. Amplified TCR beta libraries were sequenced as 87-base-pair reads on the Illumina HiSeq System. In the paper's pipeline: A later analysis tallied around 82 million unique TCR beta chains across the 666 repertoires, and approximately 12 million of those chains were shared by two or more donors. A nearest-neighbor algorithm error-corrected the raw reads and collapsed the reads into unique sequences, merging closely related sequences to remove PCR and sequencing errors. Alignment of CDR3 sequences to IMGT reference sequences was used to assign V, D and J gene segments. For a sequence to be retained, a match of at least six nucleotides to both a V gene segment and a J gene segment was required. A rearrangement was called productive if the CDR3 had no stop codons and remained in frame with V and J, and every other rearrangement was called non-productive. Following IMGT convention, CDR3 was defined as the stretch from the second conserved V-encoded cysteine to the conserved J-encoded phenylalanine. The earlier analysis of roughly 590 of the donors excluded any sequence lacking an unambiguous match to a single V gene segment. In an earlier analysis of more than 500 of the donors, a V segment was called functional when productive rearrangements were above 56.7%, and segregating when the standard deviation between donors exceeded 5%. A statistical classification framework was built for diagnosing cytomegalovirus status from the catalog of TCR beta chain sequences. A later analysis assigned V and J genes by comparing TCR nucleotide sequences with IMGT/GENE-DB human TR gene sequences. The TCRdist pipeline was used in a later analysis to assign CDR3 sequences and most-parsimonious VDJ recombination scenarios. A later analysis defined each TCR beta chain by its CDR3 amino acid sequence plus V-gene family, and excluded reads lacking a unique V-gene family. As a way to deal with suspected cross-contamination and a sequencing artifact, a later analysis dropped nearly 600 nucleotide sequences that were highly shared and had low generation probability. In a later analysis, a clonal expansion index for each public chain was calculated from normalized within-repertoire ranks of inferred template counts. Generation probabilities in a later analysis came from a VDJ recombination model fitted to out-of-frame rearrangements, and those results were checked against IGoR. In a later analysis, TCR-TCR, TCR-HLA and TCR-CMV co-occurrence was scored with hypergeometric tests, and a repertoire-size bias correction was applied to TCR pairs. A later analysis estimated false discovery rates by permuting HLA or CMV assignments 20 times. In a later analysis, co-occurring TCRs were grouped using DBSCAN, with TCRdist sequence similarity added in when clustering inside HLA-allele-positive subsets. For co-occurrence clustering, repertoires with fewer than 30,000 or more than 120,000 public chains were excluded, along with 4 to 6 repertoires with anomalous nucleotide sharing. TCRdb took this table from immuneACCESS and kept in-frame rearrangements with V and J called. Such tables lack part of the clones; where checked against another copy, unresolved V genes explain under half of the gap, and the rest is unexplained. V and J calls and clone size come straight from that table; D and trimming were deduced from the DNA. The sample table contains fewer than 250,000 clones; only one count was recorded for 60% to 80% of them. Approximately 1.8% of the sample is taken by the ten largest.

This receptor chain uses TRBV19 and TRBJ1-2, with 9 central nucleotides matching TRBD1. Sequences were obtained from PBMCs. The clonotype was recovered from a male donor in good health and CMV-seronegative. The nucleotides are TGTGCCAGTAGTACGGGGACAGGGACTTACCATGGCTACACCTTC. This codes for CASSTGTGTYHGYTF. The CDR3, completed at both ends by the reference TRBV19 and TRBJ1-2 genes, gives the full variable domain DGGITQSPKYLFRKEGQNVTLSCEQNLNHDAMYWYRQDPGQGLRLIYYSQIVNDFQKGDIAEGYSVSREKKESFPLTVTSAQKNPTAFYLCASSTGTGTYHGYTFGSGTRLTVV.